The present TCR beta chain was sequenced within a study of T cells in localized non-small cell lung cancer. This table comes from immunoSEQ multiplex PCR, and its TCRdb copy is limited to in-frame clones, with some not included. Among 25,000 to 30,000 clones listed, 70% to 90% were seen once. This CDR3 comprises 16 residues. Trimming left V 0 bases short and J 3 bases short, with 10 bases between. The V gene's germline CDR1 is SGHRS and CDR2 YFSETQ. This clone is a singleton in its sample. V gene TRBV5-1 combines with J gene TRBJ2-6; D possibly corresponds to TRBD2 (5 bases). This clonotype was sampled from a woman aged 18 to 55 with stage I lung adenocarcinoma. The sample consisted of peripheral blood, taken before any cancer treatment. CDR3 nucleotide sequence: TGCGCCAGCAGCTTGGAAGGGAGAAGTGGGGCCAACGTCCTGACTTTC. Its protein product is CASSLEGRSGANVLTF.